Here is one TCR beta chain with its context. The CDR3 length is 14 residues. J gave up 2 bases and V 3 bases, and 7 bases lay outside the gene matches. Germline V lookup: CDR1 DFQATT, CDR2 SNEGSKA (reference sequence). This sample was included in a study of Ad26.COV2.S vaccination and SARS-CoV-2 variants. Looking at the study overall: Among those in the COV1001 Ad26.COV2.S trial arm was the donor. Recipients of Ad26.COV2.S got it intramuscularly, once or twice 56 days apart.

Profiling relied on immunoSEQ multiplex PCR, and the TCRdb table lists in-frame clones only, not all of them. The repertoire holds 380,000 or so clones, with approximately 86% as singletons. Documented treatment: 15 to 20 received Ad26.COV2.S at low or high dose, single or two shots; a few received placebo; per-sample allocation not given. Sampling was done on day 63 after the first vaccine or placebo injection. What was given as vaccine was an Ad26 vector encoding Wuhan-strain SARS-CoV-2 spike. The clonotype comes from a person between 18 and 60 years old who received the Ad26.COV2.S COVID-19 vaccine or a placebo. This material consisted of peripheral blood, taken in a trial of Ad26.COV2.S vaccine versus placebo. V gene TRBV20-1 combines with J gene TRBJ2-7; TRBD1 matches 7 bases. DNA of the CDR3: TGCAGTGCTAGTAGGGGGACAGCCGCCTACGAGCAGTACTTC. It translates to CSASRGTAAYEQYF.